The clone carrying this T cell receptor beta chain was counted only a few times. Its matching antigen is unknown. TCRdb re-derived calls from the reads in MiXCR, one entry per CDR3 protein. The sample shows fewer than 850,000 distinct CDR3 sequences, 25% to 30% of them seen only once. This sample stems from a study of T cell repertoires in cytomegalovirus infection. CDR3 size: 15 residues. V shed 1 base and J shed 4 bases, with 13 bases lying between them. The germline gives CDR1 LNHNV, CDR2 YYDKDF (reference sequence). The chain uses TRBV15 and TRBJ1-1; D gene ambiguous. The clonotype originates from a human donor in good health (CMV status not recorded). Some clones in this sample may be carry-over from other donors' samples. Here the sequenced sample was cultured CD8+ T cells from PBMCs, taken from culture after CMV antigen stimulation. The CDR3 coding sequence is TGTGCCACCAGCAGAGGCTTGATCGGAGGCACTGAAGCTTTCTTT. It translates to CATSRGLIGGTEAFF.